Below are 5 T cell receptor beta chains sequenced from a single sample in a study of blood T cell repertoires in COVID-19. Sequencing was performed with immunoSEQ multiplex PCR; in TCRdb, only in-frame clones are kept and a portion is missing. Of about 380,000 clones listed, more than 75% are singletons. Sequenced material: PBMCs or T cells enriched from blood (not recorded which). The source is a woman between 18 and 30 years old who had recovered from COVID-19.

The V and J genes are TRBV6-1 and TRBJ2-7, with 11 bases aligning to TRBD2. With V trimmed by 0 bases and J by 2 bases, 12 bases remained unmatched. The germline V gene has CDR1 MNHNS and CDR2 SASEGT. The CDR3 length is 19 residues. DNA of the CDR3: TGTGCCAGCAGTGAAGCGTTTCACGCTAGCGGGGGGTTCACCTACGAGCAGTACTTC. This codes for CASSEAFHASGGFTYEQYF.

The chain carries TRBV5-1 and TRBJ2-1; D is possibly TRBD1 (5 bases). This CDR3 spans 14 amino acids. Trimming removed 0 bases from V and 4 bases from J, with 8 bases in between. Per germline, CDR1 SGHRS and CDR2 YFSETQ. The CDR3 protein is CASSLVGVYNEQFF. The CDR3 nucleotides read TGCGCCAGCAGCTTGGTAGGGGTTTACAATGAGCAGTTCTTC.

The chain has TRBV4-1 and TRBJ1-1, with 12 bases aligning to TRBD1. Germline CDR1 and CDR2: MGHRA and YSYEKL. V was clipped by 6 bases and J by 4 bases; unmatched bases: 9. This CDR3 is 16 amino acids long. CDR3 nucleotide sequence: TGCGCCAGCAGGTCCGGGACAGGGGGCGGTCGCACTGAAGCTTTCTTT. Translation gives CASRSGTGGGRTEAFF.

The chain links TRBV12-5 to TRBJ2-3; 10 bases are a match to TRBD2. This CDR3 region has 17 residues. After removal of 3 bases from V and 0 bases from J, the junction contained 6 bases not matched to a gene. Germline assignment: CDR1 LGHNT and CDR2 FRNRAP. The CDR3 loop reads CASGFPSGSLSTDTQYF. The CDR3 DNA is TGTGCTAGTGGTTTCCCTAGCGGGAGCCTAAGCACAGATACGCAGTATTTT.

This chain uses TRBV7-6 with TRBJ2-5, with D possibly matching TRBD1 (7 bases). V lost 2 bases, J lost 2 bases, and 12 bases lay in between. There are 15 residues in the CDR3. Germline V lookup: CDR1 SGHVS, CDR2 FNYEAQ. DNA for the CDR3: TGTGCCAGCAGCTTAATGCAGGGGGGTCAAGAGACCCAGTACTTC. Its protein product is CASSLMQGGQETQYF.